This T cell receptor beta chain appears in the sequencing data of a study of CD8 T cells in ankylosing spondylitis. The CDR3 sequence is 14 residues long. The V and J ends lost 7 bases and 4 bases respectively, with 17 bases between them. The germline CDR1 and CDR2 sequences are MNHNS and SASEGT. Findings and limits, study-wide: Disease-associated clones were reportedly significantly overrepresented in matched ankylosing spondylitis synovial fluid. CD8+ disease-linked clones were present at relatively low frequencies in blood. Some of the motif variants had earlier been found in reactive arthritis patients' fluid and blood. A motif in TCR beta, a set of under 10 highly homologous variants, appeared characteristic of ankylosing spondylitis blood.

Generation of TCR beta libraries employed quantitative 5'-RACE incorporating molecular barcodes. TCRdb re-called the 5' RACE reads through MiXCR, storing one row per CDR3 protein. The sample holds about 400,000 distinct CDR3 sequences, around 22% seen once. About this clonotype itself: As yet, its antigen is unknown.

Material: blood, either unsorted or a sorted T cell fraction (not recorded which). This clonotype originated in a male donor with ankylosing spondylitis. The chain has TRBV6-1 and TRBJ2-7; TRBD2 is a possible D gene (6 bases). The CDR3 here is CASTRAGPGYEQYF. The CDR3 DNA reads TGTGCCAGCACTAGAGCGGGTCCGGGATACGAGCAGTACTTC.